A selection of T cell receptor beta chains follows, all from one sample in a study of spatial heterogeneity in lung cancer. TCRdb reprocessed the 5' RACE reads with MiXCR, giving one entry per CDR3 protein. Seen here are 85,000 to 100,000 distinct CDR3 sequences, 10% to 15% observed once, and the top ten hold about 40%. This sample comprised PBMCs, obtained at surgery. The receptors were gathered from a male donor with early-stage non-small cell lung cancer. CDR3s include the opening cysteine and the closing phenylalanine or tryptophan. The D gene is left open where the match is weak. Size is stated for part of the rows, as once, few or many counts, or as a class when the clone is expanded.

d_call,j_call,v_call,clone_size,cdr3_nt,cdr3_aa
TRBD1,TRBJ2-7,TRBV29-1,many,TGCAGCGTTGAATCGGGACGGACAGGGGGGTACGAGCAGTACTTC,CSVESGRTGGYEQYF
-,TRBJ1-4,TRBV10-3,-,TGTGCCATCAGTCCCAGGGAGTTAGGGGAAAAACTGTTTTTT,CAISPRELGEKLFF
TRBD2,TRBJ2-5,TRBV7-7,few,TGTGCTAGCGGGGACTTCGCGGGGGAGACCCAGTACTTC,CASGDFAGETQYF
-,TRBJ1-5,TRBV7-9,many,TGTGCCAGCAGCTTACGGGGGAGCAATCAGCCCCAGCATTTT,CASSLRGSNQPQHF
-,TRBJ1-5,TRBV2,-,TGTGCCAGCACCGAGGGGGGGAGAGGCAATCAGCCCCAGCATTTT,CASTEGGRGNQPQHF
TRBD2,TRBJ2-3,TRBV7-6,few,TGTGCCAGCAGCTTGGGGGAGGGTACAGATACGCAGTATTTT,CASSLGEGTDTQYF
TRBD1,TRBJ1-4,TRBV28,-,TGTGCCAGCAGTTTACCCCCTACAGGGGCAGGAGAAAAACTGTTTTTT,CASSLPPTGAGEKLFF
-,TRBJ2-1,TRBV11-2,many,TGTGCCAGCAGCTTAGGGAAGGCCTACAATGAGCAGTTCTTC,CASSLGKAYNEQFF
TRBD2,TRBJ2-1,TRBV20-1,-,TGCAGTGCCGAAGCAGCTAGCGGGAGGGCCTACAATGAGCAGTTCTTC,CSAEAASGRAYNEQFF
-,TRBJ2-1,TRBV20-1,-,TGCAGTGCTAGAGAGCAGGGGGGAACATACAATGAGCAGTTCTTC,CSAREQGGTYNEQFF
TRBD2,TRBJ2-3,TRBV6-2/TRBV6-3,few,TGTGCCAGCAGTTACAAACGGAAACTTAGCGGGGAACCAGCAGATACGCAGTATTTT,CASSYKRKLSGEPADTQYF
-,TRBJ2-7,TRBV7-7,-,TGTGCTAGCAGCCCTCGCTCGGGTAACGAGCAGTACTTC,CASSPRSGNEQYF
-,TRBJ1-2,TRBV11-2,-,TGTGCCAGCAGCTCCTGGACGGAACCTGGGTATGGCTACACCTTC,CASSSWTEPGYGYTF
TRBD1,TRBJ1-2,TRBV20-1,many,TGCAGTGCTAGAGTCCGGGACAGGGGGCAGAGCGGCTACACCTTC,CSARVRDRGQSGYTF
-,TRBJ2-5,TRBV7-6,few,TGTGCCAGCACCCTAGACAGGCAATTCCAAGAGACCCAGTACTTC,CASTLDRQFQETQYF
-,TRBJ2-2,TRBV4-1,-,TGCGCCAGCAGCCAAGATGCTAGCCCGGGCACCGGGGAGCTGTTTTTT,CASSQDASPGTGELFF
-,TRBJ2-1,TRBV7-9,many,TGTGCCAGCAGCTTAGCGCTGGCCGAAACCAAAAATGAGCAGTTCTTC,CASSLALAETKNEQFF
-,TRBJ2-7,TRBV29-1,few,TGCAGCGTTGAACAGACAGCCTACGAGCAGTACTTC,CSVEQTAYEQYF
TRBD1,TRBJ2-7,TRBV28,many,TGTGCCAGCAGTTTGGGACAGCCCTACGAGCAGTACTTC,CASSLGQPYEQYF
TRBD2,TRBJ2-7,TRBV6-2/TRBV6-3,-,TGTGCCAGCAGTAACGAACTAGCGGGTACCTCCTACGAGCAGTACTTC,CASSNELAGTSYEQYF
TRBD1,TRBJ1-5,TRBV5-6,many,TGTGCCAGCAGCCGGACAGGCGGCAATCAGCCCCAGCATTTT,CASSRTGGNQPQHF
TRBD1,TRBJ2-7,TRBV4-3,few,TGCGCCAGCAGCCAAGAATGGCAGGGGGTCTACGAGCAGTACTTC,CASSQEWQGVYEQYF
TRBD2,TRBJ2-3,TRBV9,-,TGTGCCAGCAGCGTAGGGGCTAGCGGGAGCACAGATACGCAGTATTTT,CASSVGASGSTDTQYF
-,TRBJ2-3,TRBV2,few,TGTGCCAGCAGACATTCAGGAACAGGGTCTCTTTCGAGCACAGATATGCAGTATTTT,CASRHSGTGSLSSTDMQYF
-,TRBJ2-7,TRBV5-1,-,TGCGCCAGCAGCTCGGGACCTACGTACTACGAGCAGTACTTC,CASSSGPTYYEQYF
-,TRBJ2-3,TRBV7-3,-,TGTGCCAGCAGCGCCCTTGGCTTGGGCACAGATACGCAGTATTTT,CASSALGLGTDTQYF
TRBD2,TRBJ2-3,TRBV7-9,few,TGTGCCAGCAGCTTCCCGAAATCCGGTCTAGCGGGAGTTACGCAGTATTTT,CASSFPKSGLAGVTQYF
TRBD1,TRBJ1-2,TRBV13,few,TGTGCCAGCAGCTCGGACAGGGGTAGTGATGGCTACACCTTC,CASSSDRGSDGYTF
-,TRBJ2-7,TRBV7-8,few,TGTGCCAGCAGCTTAGGATCCAACGAGCAGTACTTC,CASSLGSNEQYF
TRBD2,TRBJ2-5,TRBV6-2/TRBV6-3,-,TGTGCCAGCAGCCCAGGACTAGCGGGAGGAACCCAGTACTTC,CASSPGLAGGTQYF
-,TRBJ1-5,TRBV10-3,-,TGTGCCATCAGTGAGTCTGGTAGTAGAGGGAACGGGCAGCCCCAGCATTTT,CAISESGSRGNGQPQHF
-,TRBJ2-3,TRBV11-2,few,TGTGCCAGCAGCTTAACGGCGTGGGATACGCAGTATTTT,CASSLTAWDTQYF
TRBD2,TRBJ2-3,TRBV7-9,-,TGTGCCAGCACCCCTCTTGGCGGGGGGGGTAGCACAGATACGCAGTATTTT,CASTPLGGGGSTDTQYF
TRBD2,TRBJ2-3,TRBV20-1,-,TGCAGTGCTAGTGGGACTAGCGGGGTCGATACGCAGTATTTT,CSASGTSGVDTQYF
TRBD1,TRBJ2-1,TRBV7-9,few,TGTGCCAGCAGCACTCGACAGGGGGCGAACAATGAGCAGTTCTTC,CASSTRQGANNEQFF
-,TRBJ2-3,TRBV7-2,-,TGTGCCAGCAGCGCGGGGGCATCTAGCACAGATACGCAGTATTTT,CASSAGASSTDTQYF
TRBD1,TRBJ2-3,TRBV28,few,TGTGCCAGCAGCTTGACAGGGCTCACAGATACGCAGTATTTT,CASSLTGLTDTQYF
-,TRBJ1-2,TRBV7-2,-,TGTGCCAGCAGCTTCAAAAGCACTAGTTCTAACTATGGCTACACCTTC,CASSFKSTSSNYGYTF
-,TRBJ2-1,TRBV2,many,TGTGCCAGCAGTGAAGGGGTCACTGAGCAGTTCTTC,CASSEGVTEQFF
-,TRBJ2-5,TRBV27,few,TGTGCCAGCAGTCCTATCGGGGAGGCCCCCAGGGAGACCCAGTACTTC,CASSPIGEAPRETQYF
-,TRBJ2-1,TRBV11-2,-,TGTGCCAGCAGCCCAGTACGGGGAGCGGGTGAGCAGTTCTTC,CASSPVRGAGEQFF
-,TRBJ2-2,TRBV7-2,many,TGTGCCAGCAGCTTCACTAACACCGGGGAGCTGTTTTTT,CASSFTNTGELFF
TRBD1,TRBJ1-5,TRBV20-1,few,TGCAGTGCTAGAGGACAGGGGCCTAGCAATCAGCCCCAGCATTTT,CSARGQGPSNQPQHF
-,TRBJ2-1,TRBV27,-,TGTGCCAGCAAACAGGGGGACTATTCCTACAATGAGCAGTTCTTC,CASKQGDYSYNEQFF
-,TRBJ1-5,TRBV5-6,-,TGTGCCAGCAGCTCACGGCGGGGGGAAGGTCAGCCCCAGCATTTT,CASSSRRGEGQPQHF
TRBD1,TRBJ2-3,TRBV29-1,-,TGCAGCGTTGAGGGGACAGGGGGCTTCACAGATACGCAGTATTTT,CSVEGTGGFTDTQYF